A single sample is the source of the 8 T cell receptor beta chains below, sequenced in a study of shared clonotypes between healthy human individuals. Here immunoSEQ multiplex PCR was the method, and the copy in TCRdb shows in-frame clones only, minus some. Of a few hundred thousand clones listed, approximately 97% are singletons. The specimen sequenced was naive CD4+ T cells sorted from blood. Subset defined: CD45RA+ positively selected. These TCRs come from a woman younger than 45 in good health.

The chain couples TRBV6-6 to TRBJ2-7; TRBD2 might be the D (6 bases). The CDR3 has 14 amino acids. The V end lost 4 bases, the J end lost 4 bases, and 14 bases lay between the germline ends. The V gene's germline CDR1 is MNHNY and CDR2 SVGAGI (reference sequence). DNA of the CDR3: TGTGCCAGCAGTTCATTCGGGACTTCATACGAGCAGTACTTC. Translation gives CASSSFGTSYEQYF.

The CDR3 protein is CAWKFEGLSYNEQFF. In DNA, the CDR3 is TGTGCCTGGAAGTTTGAGGGGTTGTCCTACAATGAGCAGTTCTTC. V gene TRBV30 combines with J gene TRBJ2-1, with D possibly being TRBD1 or TRBD2 (5 bases each). This CDR3 is built from 15 residues. Germline V CDR1 and CDR2: GTSNPN, SVGIG (reference sequence). V lost 4 bases to trimming and J lost 1 base, with 14 bases between them.

This clone was observed a handful of times. This sequence joins TRBV20-1 and TRBJ1-2; no firm D call. Deletions cut 7 bases from V and 3 bases from J, with 9 bases between. CDR1 and CDR2 (germline): DFQATT, SNEGSKA (reference sequence). This CDR3 has 11 residues. CDR3 nucleotide sequence: TGCAGTGACGGGAGTGACTATGGCTACACCTTC. This sequence encodes CSDGSDYGYTF.

CDR3 in amino acids: CAWKAVDGTSEYEQFF. The CDR3 coding sequence is TGTGCCTGGAAGGCGGTTGATGGGACTAGCGAGTATGAGCAGTTCTTC. V is TRBV30 and J is TRBJ2-1, with 10 bases matching TRBD2. Germline-derived CDR1 and CDR2 are GTSNPN and SVGIG (reference sequence). The trim removed 4 bases at V and 8 bases at J, leaving 14 bases unmatched. The CDR3 has 16 residues.

The chain links TRBV11-2 to TRBJ2-1; TRBD2 matches 7 bases. The CDR3 length is 16 residues. V shed 8 bases, J shed 5 bases, and the junction held 15 bases outside the gene matches. Germline loops: CDR1 SGHAT, CDR2 FQNNGV. The CDR3 region is CASGGDPDPTNNEQFF. Written as DNA, the CDR3 is TGTGCCAGCGGGGGGGACCCGGACCCTACCAACAATGAGCAGTTCTTC.

The chain carries TRBV6-6 and TRBJ2-7, with 7 bases that match TRBD2. The ends lost 5 bases at V and 7 bases at J; junction bases unmatched: 5. The length of the CDR3 is 12 residues. Germline V CDR1 and CDR2: MNHNY, SVGAGI (reference sequence). CDR3 sequence: CASSAPAGEQYF. CDR3 in DNA: TGTGCCAGCAGTGCACCAGCGGGAGAGCAGTACTTC.

This rearrangement joins TRBV7-9 to TRBJ2-7; D is perhaps TRBD2 (6 bases). This CDR3 is built from 17 residues. The V end was cut by 5 bases, the J end by 0 bases, with 20 bases between. The V gene's germline CDR1 is SEHNR and CDR2 FQNEAQ (reference sequence). This CDR3 is CASSPRAGSGRSYEQYF. The CDR3 DNA reads as TGTGCCAGCAGCCCAAGGGCGGGGAGTGGGCGCTCCTACGAGCAGTACTTC.

The rearrangement joins TRBV7-6 to TRBJ1-4, with 10 bases identical to TRBD1. The V gene end was trimmed by 4 bases and the J gene end by 8 bases; junction bases not matched to a gene: 13. This CDR3 contains 17 residues. Germline-derived CDR1 and CDR2 are SGHVS and FNYEAQ. The CDR3 DNA follows: TGTGCCAGCAGCTCCTATCCTGCCGGGACAGGGGAAGAAAAACTGTTTTTT. It encodes CASSSYPAGTGEEKLFF.